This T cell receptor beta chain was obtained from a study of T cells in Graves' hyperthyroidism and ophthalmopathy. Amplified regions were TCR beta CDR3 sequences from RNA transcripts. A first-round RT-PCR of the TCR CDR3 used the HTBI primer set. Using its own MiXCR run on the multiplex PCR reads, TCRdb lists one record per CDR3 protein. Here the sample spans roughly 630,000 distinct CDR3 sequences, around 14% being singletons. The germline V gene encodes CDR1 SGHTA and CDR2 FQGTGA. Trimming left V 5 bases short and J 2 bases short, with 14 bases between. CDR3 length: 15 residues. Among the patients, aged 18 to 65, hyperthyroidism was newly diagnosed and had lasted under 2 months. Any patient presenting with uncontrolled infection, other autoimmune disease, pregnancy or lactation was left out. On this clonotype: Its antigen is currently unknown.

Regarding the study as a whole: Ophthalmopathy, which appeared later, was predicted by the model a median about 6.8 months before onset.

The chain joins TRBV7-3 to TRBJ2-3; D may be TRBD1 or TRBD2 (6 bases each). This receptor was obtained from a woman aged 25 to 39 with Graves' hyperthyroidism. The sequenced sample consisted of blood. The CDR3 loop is CASSPRGGHTDTQYF. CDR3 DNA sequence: TGTGCCAGCAGCCCCCGTGGGGGGCACACAGATACGCAGTATTTT.